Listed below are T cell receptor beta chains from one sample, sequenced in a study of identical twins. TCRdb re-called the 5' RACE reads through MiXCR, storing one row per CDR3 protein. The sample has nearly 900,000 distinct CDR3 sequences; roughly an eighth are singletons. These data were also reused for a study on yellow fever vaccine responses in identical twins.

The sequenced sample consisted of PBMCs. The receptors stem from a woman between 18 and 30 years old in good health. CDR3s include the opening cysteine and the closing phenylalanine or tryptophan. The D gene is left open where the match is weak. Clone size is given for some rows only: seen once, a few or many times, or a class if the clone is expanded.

cdr3_nt: TGTGCCAGCAGCTTAGGGGCAGGGGGTCATATGAACACTGAAGCTTTCTTT
cdr3_aa: CASSLGAGGHMNTEAFF
v_call: TRBV7-9
clone_size: NA
d_call: TRBD1
j_call: TRBJ1-1

cdr3_nt: TGTGCCAGCAGCGCCCGGGGAGAAACTGAAGCCAAAAACATTCAGTACTTC
cdr3_aa: CASSARGETEAKNIQYF
v_call: TRBV7-9
clone_size: few
d_call: NA
j_call: TRBJ2-4

cdr3_nt: TGTGCCAGCAGCTTTATAGGACTAGCGGGAGTTGGCGACGAGCAGTACTTC
cdr3_aa: CASSFIGLAGVGDEQYF
v_call: TRBV7-2
clone_size: few
d_call: TRBD2
j_call: TRBJ2-7

cdr3_nt: TGTGCCAGCAGTTCCCTGGGATTGGGGAACACTGAAGCTTTCTTT
cdr3_aa: CASSSLGLGNTEAFF
v_call: TRBV12-3/TRBV12-4
clone_size: NA
d_call: NA
j_call: TRBJ1-1

cdr3_nt: TGTGCCAGCAGTTTAAAAGAAGGAAACACCATATATTTT
cdr3_aa: CASSLKEGNTIYF
v_call: TRBV12-3/TRBV12-4
clone_size: NA
d_call: NA
j_call: TRBJ1-3

cdr3_nt: TGTGCCAGCAGCCGCCCAGCGGGGGGGCTTTCCAATGAGCAGTTCTTC
cdr3_aa: CASSRPAGGLSNEQFF
v_call: TRBV4-2
clone_size: NA
d_call: TRBD2
j_call: TRBJ2-1

cdr3_nt: TGTGCCAGCAGGGGCCGGGAACAGCGAACCTACGAGCAGTACTTC
cdr3_aa: CASRGREQRTYEQYF
v_call: TRBV2
clone_size: few
d_call: NA
j_call: TRBJ2-7

cdr3_nt: TGTGCTACAGAAGGGGGCAAGGGGAAACTGTTTTTT
cdr3_aa: CATEGGKGKLFF
v_call: TRBV28
clone_size: NA
d_call: TRBD1
j_call: TRBJ1-4

cdr3_nt: TGTGCCAGCAATGGGGGGGACACCGGGGAGCTGTTTTTT
cdr3_aa: CASNGGDTGELFF
v_call: TRBV9
clone_size: many
d_call: TRBD2
j_call: TRBJ2-2

cdr3_nt: TGCAGCGTTGAAAGCGGACGGGATGGCTACACCTTC
cdr3_aa: CSVESGRDGYTF
v_call: TRBV29-1
clone_size: few
d_call: NA
j_call: TRBJ1-2

cdr3_nt: TGTGCCAGCAGCCTTTACGGGGGCAGCGGCTATGGCTACACCTTC
cdr3_aa: CASSLYGGSGYGYTF
v_call: TRBV7-9
clone_size: NA
d_call: NA
j_call: TRBJ1-2

cdr3_nt: TGTGCCAGCAGTGAAATAAGACAGGGGGTCACCGGGGAGCTGTTTTTT
cdr3_aa: CASSEIRQGVTGELFF
v_call: TRBV6-1
clone_size: NA
d_call: TRBD1
j_call: TRBJ2-2

cdr3_nt: TGTGCCAGCAGAGGAGGCTTCCATTATTCCTACAATGAGCAGTTCTTC
cdr3_aa: CASRGGFHYSYNEQFF
v_call: TRBV12-3/TRBV12-4
clone_size: few
d_call: NA
j_call: TRBJ2-1

cdr3_nt: TGTGCCAGCAGTCCAACGGGGGTCACCTACGAGCAGTACTTC
cdr3_aa: CASSPTGVTYEQYF
v_call: TRBV28
clone_size: NA
d_call: NA
j_call: TRBJ2-7

cdr3_nt: TGTGCCAGCAGCTCGCTGCCGGGACTAGTATCTGTCAATGAGCAGTTCTTC
cdr3_aa: CASSSLPGLVSVNEQFF
v_call: TRBV7-3
clone_size: NA
d_call: TRBD2
j_call: TRBJ2-1

cdr3_nt: TGCGCCAGCAGCCCAAGACTAGCGGGAGGGAAAAGCTCCTACAATGAGCAGTTCTTC
cdr3_aa: CASSPRLAGGKSSYNEQFF
v_call: TRBV5-1
clone_size: NA
d_call: TRBD2
j_call: TRBJ2-1

cdr3_nt: TGCAGTGCCCGACCCGGGTGGAGCGCCGCGGGGGATACGCAGTATTTT
cdr3_aa: CSARPGWSAAGDTQYF
v_call: TRBV20-1
clone_size: few
d_call: NA
j_call: TRBJ2-3

cdr3_nt: TGTGCCAGCAGTGAATCCCGGGAGGGGTACAATGAGCAGTTCTTC
cdr3_aa: CASSESREGYNEQFF
v_call: TRBV2
clone_size: NA
d_call: TRBD2
j_call: TRBJ2-1

cdr3_nt: TGTGCCAGCAGTCTCGGCTCTCGTTGGGTCGGAGATACGCAGTATTTT
cdr3_aa: CASSLGSRWVGDTQYF
v_call: TRBV28
clone_size: NA
d_call: NA
j_call: TRBJ2-3

cdr3_nt: TGTGCCAGCAAGGGACAGACTAACACTGAAGCTTTCTTT
cdr3_aa: CASKGQTNTEAFF
v_call: TRBV2
clone_size: NA
d_call: TRBD1
j_call: TRBJ1-1

cdr3_nt: TGTGCCAGCAGCTTATCGTGGGGAGTCAGTAACGAGCAGTACTTC
cdr3_aa: CASSLSWGVSNEQYF
v_call: TRBV7-9
clone_size: NA
d_call: NA
j_call: TRBJ2-7

cdr3_nt: TGCAGTGCTACCCTATCGGACAGGGAGTTTCGGCAGCCCCAGCATTTT
cdr3_aa: CSATLSDREFRQPQHF
v_call: TRBV20-1
clone_size: many
d_call: TRBD1
j_call: TRBJ1-5

cdr3_nt: TGCGCCAGCAGCGGAGGATACGACACAGATACGCAGTATTTT
cdr3_aa: CASSGGYDTDTQYF
v_call: TRBV5-1
clone_size: few
d_call: NA
j_call: TRBJ2-3

cdr3_nt: TGCGCCAGCAGCCAGGTCGTTAGCGGGAGAATGACAGATACGCAGTATTTT
cdr3_aa: CASSQVVSGRMTDTQYF
v_call: TRBV4-1
clone_size: many
d_call: TRBD2
j_call: TRBJ2-3

cdr3_nt: TGTGCCAGCAGTTTAGCCGGACAGGTGAACTATGGCTACACCTTC
cdr3_aa: CASSLAGQVNYGYTF
v_call: TRBV12-3/TRBV12-4
clone_size: few
d_call: TRBD1
j_call: TRBJ1-2

cdr3_nt: TGTGCCAGCAGCCATTACGAGGGGGGCAGGCCAGGCTCTGAAGCTTTCTTT
cdr3_aa: CASSHYEGGRPGSEAFF
v_call: TRBV3-1
clone_size: NA
d_call: NA
j_call: TRBJ1-1

cdr3_nt: TGCAGTGCTAGGGGCGGTAGCGGGATGTACAATGAGCAGTTCTTC
cdr3_aa: CSARGGSGMYNEQFF
v_call: TRBV20-1
clone_size: NA
d_call: TRBD2
j_call: TRBJ2-1

cdr3_nt: TGCAGTGTGGCCGGGCCTAGCACAGATACGCAGTATTTT
cdr3_aa: CSVAGPSTDTQYF
v_call: TRBV20-1
clone_size: NA
d_call: NA
j_call: TRBJ2-3

cdr3_nt: TGTGCCACCAGCAGAGCGTCCAGGGGGAGCACATACTACAATGAGCAGTTCTTC
cdr3_aa: CATSRASRGSTYYNEQFF
v_call: TRBV15
clone_size: many
d_call: TRBD1
j_call: TRBJ2-1

cdr3_nt: TGTGCCACCGAGATCATCAGGGGGGGGAACACTGAAGCTTTCTTT
cdr3_aa: CATEIIRGGNTEAFF
v_call: TRBV6-1
clone_size: NA
d_call: TRBD1
j_call: TRBJ1-1

cdr3_nt: TGTGCCACCAGCAGCCTAGTCTTTAATGAGCAGTTCTTC
cdr3_aa: CATSSLVFNEQFF
v_call: TRBV15
clone_size: many
d_call: NA
j_call: TRBJ2-1